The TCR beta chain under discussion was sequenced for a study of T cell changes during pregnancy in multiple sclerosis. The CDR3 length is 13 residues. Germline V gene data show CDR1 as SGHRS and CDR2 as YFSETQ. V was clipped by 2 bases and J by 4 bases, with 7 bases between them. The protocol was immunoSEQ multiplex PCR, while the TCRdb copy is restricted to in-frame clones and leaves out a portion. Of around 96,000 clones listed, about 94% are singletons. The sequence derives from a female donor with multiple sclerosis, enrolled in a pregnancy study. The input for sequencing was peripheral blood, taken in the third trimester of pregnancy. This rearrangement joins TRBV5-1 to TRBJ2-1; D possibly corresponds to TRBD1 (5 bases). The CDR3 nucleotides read TGCGCCAGCAGCTTCGACAGATACAATGAGCAGTTCTTC. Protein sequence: CASSFDRYNEQFF.